The sequence of this TCR beta chain was determined in a study of human T cells and chemical hapten exposure. Study-level information: Diphenylcyclopropenone, dosed weekly to the scalp, was given to patients throughout the approximately 22-week study.

Via MiXCR, TCRdb re-called the RACE reads, giving one row per CDR3 protein. The data contain some 96,000 distinct CDR3 sequences, roughly a quarter of them singletons. The time point was: patch test 3, about 24 weeks after DPC sensitization. The treatment here: therapeutic diphenylcyclopropenone sensitization with weekly scalp DPC. The length of the CDR3 is 13 residues. Germline assignment: CDR1 DFQATT and CDR2 SNEGSKA (reference sequence). V was clipped by 1 base and J by 5 bases; unmatched bases: 4. The TCR originated in a man aged 35 to 55 with alopecia areata. Some clones in this sample may be carry-over from other donors' samples. Sequencing was performed on whole blood, taken in connection with sensitization to the hapten diphenylcyclopropenone (DPC). V and J are TRBV20-1 and TRBJ2-7; TRBD2 agrees at 8 bases. CDR3: CSARAGTRDEQYF. CDR3 DNA: TGCAGTGCTAGAGCCGGGACTAGGGACGAGCAGTACTTC.